This TCR beta chain derives from a study of cytomegalovirus exposure and HLA in healthy donors (dated by TCRdb to 2016 to 2017). Broadly, across the study: According to an earlier analysis of a few hundred of the donors, some 180 million T cells yielded 117 million unique TCR beta sequences and about 300 Gb of sequence data. Around 330 gigabases of sequencing data and around 85 million unique TCR sequences made up an early release that covered nearly 650 HLA-typed donors. Among the roughly 380 genotyped donors, around 79% belonged to the genetic ancestry cluster associated with self-reported Caucasian donors. The study aimed to test whether signatures of past pathogen exposure could be identified by cataloging public T cell receptors. Using immunosequencing, the study profiled T cell repertoires from around 670 subjects and related those repertoires to cytomegalovirus serostatus. Besides the first cohort of roughly 640 subjects, a separate validation cohort made up of 120 different subjects was used. To predict cytomegalovirus infection status, the study combined high-throughput TCR immunosequencing, statistical association of individual TCRs with disease status, and machine learning. To study patterns of TCR occurrence, a later analysis re-analyzed previously published TCR beta repertoires from hundreds of donors and added high-resolution HLA genotyping. In the later analysis, no new phenotypic data were used to find candidate immune exposures; instead, reliance was placed on TCR beta sequences and their occurrence across donors. An earlier analysis of 587 of the donors used high-throughput TCR beta sequencing to judge whether each TCR beta V gene segment behaved as functional or pseudogenic. Donor age, sex, ethnicity and CMV serostatus were compiled alongside the repertoire data. In a later genetic analysis, genome-wide SNP genotypes for about 65% of the roughly 670 donors were used, and that subset was treated as a discovery cohort. Every discovery cohort repertoire had been produced on one sequencing platform. Class I and class II HLA loci were covered by the typing at four-digit resolution. Typing coverage varied by locus: about 620-630 donors for A, B, C, DRB1 and DQB1; more than 500 for DQA1; about 590 for DPA1; fewer than 480 for DPB1. Roughly five DR-DQ haplotypes were treated as single units for association and clustering because of strong linkage in the cohort. Among around 400 genotyped donors of the cohort, an average of about 240,000 unique TCR beta nucleotide sequences was sequenced per donor, of which approximately 19% were non-productive.

Trimming costs V 7 bases and J 3 bases, and their ends lie 12 bases apart. Via the germline V gene, CDR1 is SQVTM and CDR2 ANQGSEA. The CDR3 goes from the cysteine to the phenylalanine over 12 residues. The entry retains the CDR3 DNA only, 36 bases that are in frame from base 1. The cohort consisted of hundreds of healthy bone marrow donors. All cohort members were sampled while nominally healthy, although unrecorded immune exposures were likely present. The donor was CMV seropositive and belonged to the group of 270 or so seropositive cohort members. Each donor provided a peripheral blood sample, and peripheral blood mononuclear cells were used for TCR beta sequencing. Genomic DNA extraction from the blood cell samples was performed with the Qiagen DNeasy Blood Extraction Kit. Points the paper makes about the study in general: A later analysis found that HLA-associated TCR beta chains were more clonally expanded and had lower generation probabilities than equally common non-associated chains. Strong co-occurrence of HLA alleles, especially DR and DQ, made assigning TCR associations to individual alleles difficult. The classifier was reported to diagnose cytomegalovirus status with high specificity and sensitivity in both the original and validation cohorts. Several of the top co-occurrence clusters appeared to be linked to parvovirus B19, influenza, CMV and Epstein-Barr virus, according to a later analysis. According to a later analysis, most CMV-associated TCR beta chains appeared to be HLA-restricted, and the HLA associations seemed to be driven largely by CMV exposure. In vitro tests confirmed that three of the cytomegalovirus-associated TCR beta chains recognize cytomegalovirus antigens. Correlated functional status among segregating V segments might reflect linkage disequilibrium, but an unknown experimental factor could not be ruled out. In a later analysis, 16,951 TCR beta sequences were associated with specific HLA alleles at a false discovery rate of 0.05. Because counts were too low, roughly 16 rarely observed V segments, including chromosome 9 orphons, were excluded from the earlier analysis of 587 of the donors. The only immune exposure information available for the cohort was CMV serostatus. While some public TCRs were present in many individuals, most TCR sequences turned up only very rarely across donors. In this cohort, only TCR beta chains were sequenced, and detectable features were limited by the absence of alpha or paired-chain data. In a later genetic analysis, a missense DCLRE1C variant was associated with V-gene and J-gene trimming of TCR beta chains, and the association was replicated in an independent cohort. In a later analysis, TCR association rates were found to vary across HLA loci, with the most associated TCRs seen for DRB1 alleles and the fewest for HLA-C alleles. A further reported finding was that TCR beta sequences accurately predicted the HLA-A and HLA-B alleles for most subjects in the first cohort. Some IMGT-functional V segments, including TRBV6-2 and TRBV6-3, could not be told apart with the 87-base-pair reads, so those segments were excluded. A group of highly shared sequence variants was considered likely to be a technical artifact of the sequencing pipeline. Because HLA typing was missing for some donors at each locus, association tests included only the typed subset. In a later genetic analysis, fewer N-insertions in productive TCRs were reported among donors in an Asian-associated ancestry cluster than the roughly 670-donor mean. The authors suggested that the approach could potentially be generalized to other disease states and immunological phenotypes. Roughly uniform sequencing depth across donors was assumed in presence/absence analyses, although this assumption may not hold. Broadly in line with IMGT annotations, most TCR beta V segments showed up in productive rearrangements about 87% or about 30% of the time in an earlier analysis of several hundred of the donors. The study listed around 160 TCR beta chains as associated with cytomegalovirus.

The protocol used for the library was the immunoSEQ multiplex PCR assay. A mixture of 60 forward primers for TCR Vbeta segments and 13 reverse primers for TCR Jbeta segments was used in the multiplex PCR. The CDR3 region of rearranged TCR beta genes was amplified from genomic DNA with a multiplex PCR assay. Amplified TCR beta libraries were sequenced as 87-base-pair reads on the Illumina HiSeq System. Per the authors' processing: In a later analysis, 70 million to 95 million unique TCR beta chains were counted across the 500 to 700 repertoires, and approximately 11 million of these chains were shared by at least two donors. Raw reads were error-corrected and collapsed into unique sequences by a nearest-neighbor algorithm in which closely related sequences were merged to remove PCR and sequencing errors. To assign V, D and J gene segments, CDR3 sequences were aligned to IMGT reference sequences. For a sequence to be retained, at least a six-nucleotide match to both a V gene segment and a J gene segment was required. Rearrangements were called productive when the CDR3 lacked stop codons and stayed in frame with V and J; all others were non-productive. Following IMGT convention, CDR3 was defined as the stretch from the second conserved V-encoded cysteine to the conserved J-encoded phenylalanine. In an earlier analysis of roughly 580 of the donors, sequences lacking an unambiguous match to a single V gene segment were excluded. In an earlier analysis of several hundred of the donors, V segments were called functional above 56.7% productive rearrangements and were called segregating when the between-donor standard deviation exceeded 5%. A statistical classification framework was developed to diagnose cytomegalovirus status using the catalog of TCR beta chain sequences. A later analysis assigned V and J genes by comparing TCR nucleotide sequences with IMGT/GENE-DB human TR gene sequences. A later analysis assigned CDR3 sequences and most-parsimonious VDJ recombination scenarios with the TCRdist pipeline. In a later analysis, every TCR beta chain was defined by the combination of its CDR3 amino acid sequence and its V-gene family, and reads without a unique V-gene family were dropped. As a way to deal with suspected cross-contamination and a sequencing artifact, a later analysis dropped 640 or so nucleotide sequences that were highly shared and had low generation probability. For each public chain, a later analysis derived a clonal expansion index from normalized ranks of inferred template counts within each repertoire. A later analysis computed generation probabilities with a VDJ recombination model fitted to out-of-frame rearrangements, and checked the results against IGoR. In a later analysis, TCR-TCR, TCR-HLA and TCR-CMV co-occurrence was scored with hypergeometric tests, and a repertoire-size bias correction was applied to TCR pairs. To estimate false discovery rates, a later analysis permuted the HLA or CMV assignments 20 times. In a later analysis, co-occurring TCRs were grouped using DBSCAN, and TCRdist sequence similarity was added for clustering within HLA-allele-positive subsets. Repertoires with fewer than 30,000 or more than 120,000 public chains were left out of co-occurrence clustering, as were about five repertoires with anomalous nucleotide sharing. Entries here come from immuneACCESS through TCRdb and include only in-frame sequences with V and J called. Some clones fail to appear in such tables; in the studies checked, an unresolved V gene covers under half of the shortfall, and the cause of the remainder is unknown. V and J calls and clone size are as listed in that table; D and trimming were resolved from the DNA. In all, the sample holds 76,000 or so clones, and around 84% of those were seen once. The top ten clones comprise 8% to 10% of the sample.

For this clone: No antigen is known for it. It has no much larger one-base neighbor in the sample; base qualities were not kept.

The clonotype originates from a woman aged 35 to 49 in good health and CMV-seropositive. Specimen: PBMCs. The sequence joins TRBV29-1 to TRBJ2-5; possibly the D gene is TRBD1, per 6 matching bases. DNA sequence: TGCAGCGCCACTTACAGGGAAGAGACCCAGTACTTC. Its protein reads: CSATYREETQYF.